Reported below is one T cell receptor (beta chain). The entry originates in a study of OX40 agonist ivuxolimab in advanced cancers. V was cut by 8 bases and J by 6 bases, with 14 bases left in between. CDR3 length: 13 amino acids. Germline CDR1 reads MDHEN; CDR2 reads SYDVKM. Sequencing was performed with immunoSEQ multiplex PCR; in TCRdb, only in-frame clones are kept and a portion is missing. The sample lists 15,000 to 25,000 clones, over 70% occurring once. The genes are TRBV28 and TRBJ2-1, with D perhaps matching TRBD2 (6 bases). The receptor's source is an adult with an advanced solid tumor such as melanoma, head and neck, liver or kidney cancer. Sample: CD4+ or CD8+ T cells sorted from blood, taken in a trial of the OX40 agonist ivuxolimab. The CDR3 DNA sequence: TGTGCCAGCTGGGAGGAGAGGGGCAATGAGCAGTTCTTC. It translates to CASWEERGNEQFF.